The 23 T cell receptor beta chains given below trace back to one sample, sequenced in a study of T cells expressing NK-cell markers. TCRdb reprocessed the 5' RACE reads, with one entry per CDR3 protein and no DNA. Recorded here are about 150,000 distinct CDR3 sequences; the top ten clones represent around a third. Sequenced material: blood T cells: a sorted CD56 or NKG2C T cell subset, CD4+ or CD8+ T cells, or bulk PBMC T cells (not recorded which). These receptors all come from a woman between 50 and 59 years old in good health.

This chain uses TRBV11-2 with TRBJ2-1; the TCRdb D gene call, TRBD2, has no DNA to confirm it. Looked up from germline, CDR1 is SGHAT and CDR2 is FQNNGV. The CDR3 is made up of 19 amino acids. CDR3 amino acids: CASSLVPGAGLSSYNEQFF.

This chain uses TRBV6-5 with TRBJ1-1; the TCRdb D gene call, TRBD1, has no DNA to confirm it. The CDR3 length is 16 residues. CDR1 and CDR2 from the germline V gene are MNHEY and SVGAGI. The CDR3 sequence is CASSYGQGFYNTEAFF.

The chain recombines TRBV28 with TRBJ2-7; the TCRdb D gene call, TRBD1, has no DNA to confirm it. The CDR3 has 17 amino acids. The germline CDR1 and CDR2 sequences are MDHEN and SYDVKM. The CDR3 is CASSSYPGTGGSNEQYF.

The rearrangement uses TRBV4-1 and TRBJ1-6. The CDR3 totals 15 residues. Germline lookup yields CDR1 MGHRA and CDR2 YSYEKL. The CDR3 sequence is CASSQERMGNSPLHF.

The chain links TRBV4-1 to TRBJ2-7; with no DNA, the TCRdb D assignment of TRBD1 cannot be verified. This CDR3 is built from 15 residues. Germline loops: CDR1 MGHRA, CDR2 YSYEKL. CDR3 region: CASTPLAGGSYEQYF.

The rearrangement joins TRBV7-9 to TRBJ2-5; TCRdb calls TRBD1, which cannot be checked without DNA. This CDR3 has 16 amino acids. The V gene's germline CDR1 is SEHNR and CDR2 FQNEAQ (reference sequence). CDR3 loop: CASSYTGAGSEETQYF. Together with reference TRBV7-9 and TRBJ2-5, the CDR3 gives the full variable domain: DTGVSQNPRHKITKRGQNVTFRCDPISEHNRLYWYRQTLGQGPEFLTYFQNEAQLEKSRLLSDRFSAERPKGSFSTLEIQRTEQGDSAMYLCASSYTGAGSEETQYFGPGTRLLVL.

The rearrangement joins TRBV7-2 to TRBJ2-2; there is no DNA to check the TCRdb D call of TRBD2. The germline CDR1 and CDR2 sequences are SGHTA and FQGNSA. The CDR3 has 20 amino acids. This CDR3 reads CASSPQKIGTSGRAPGELFF.

The V call is TRBV11-3, the J call TRBJ2-1; the D gene TCRdb calls, TRBD2, cannot be checked with no DNA. Germline CDR1 is SGHNT and CDR2 is YENEEA. This CDR3 is built from 15 residues. CDR3 region: CASSQRDGTHNEQFF.

This chain uses TRBV20-1 with TRBJ2-1; TCRdb names TRBD2, which stays unverified in the absence of DNA. CDR1 and CDR2 from the germline V gene are DFQATT and SNEGSKA (reference sequence). The CDR3 runs to 15 residues. CDR3 sequence: CSAQGLPSSYNEQFF.

This chain connects TRBV12-5 to TRBJ2-1; TCRdb's D call, TRBD1, is unchecked because there is no DNA. CDR1 and CDR2 (germline): LGHNT, FRNRAP. The length of the CDR3 is 13 residues. The CDR3 sequence: CASGSRPPNEQFF.

This chain connects TRBV4-1 to TRBJ2-7; TCRdb gives TRBD1 as the D gene, but with no DNA this cannot be confirmed. This CDR3 has 14 residues. Germline V CDR1 and CDR2: MGHRA, YSYEKL. Here the CDR3 reads CASSIRTGDYEQYF.

The V call is TRBV4-1, the J call TRBJ2-1; TCRdb lists TRBD1, though no DNA is available to test this call. CDR1 is MGHRA, CDR2 YSYEKL, per germline. This CDR3 comprises 14 residues. Here the CDR3 reads CASSVGRAESEQFF.

The chain has TRBV4-1 and TRBJ2-7; TCRdb outputs TRBD2, but without DNA this stays unchecked. The CDR3 runs 17 residues. Germline values: CDR1 MGHRA, CDR2 YSYEKL. The CDR3 region is CASSQGTGGLADYEQYF.

The chain couples TRBV10-2 to TRBJ1-2. The CDR3 length is 14 residues. CDR1 is WSHSY and CDR2 is SAAADI in the germline V gene. The CDR3 loop reads CASSESTGSSGYTF.

The chain is built from TRBV12-3 or TRBV12-4 and TRBJ1-1. CDR3 size: 14 residues. The CDR3 loop reads CASSSLLKRTEAFF.

V and J are TRBV10-3 and TRBJ1-1. The CDR3 covers 12 residues. Germline values: CDR1 ENHRY, CDR2 SYGVKD. CDR3 region: CAIRELNTEAFF.

The chain uses TRBV12-3 or TRBV12-4 and TRBJ2-3; TCRdb's assignment of TRBD2 cannot be checked, as there is no DNA. This CDR3 is built from 15 residues. CDR3 protein: CASSSLAGRSDTQYF.

V gene TRBV7-6 combines with J gene TRBJ2-1; TCRdb proposes TRBD2, but this gene call is untestable without DNA. The CDR3 spans 15 residues. From germline, CDR1 is SGHVS and CDR2 FNYEAQ. CDR3 residues: CASTKSPSGMNEQFF.

The chain couples TRBV11-2 to TRBJ2-3; the TRBD2 assignment by TCRdb is unverifiable without DNA. Germline CDR1 and CDR2: SGHAT and FQNNGV. The CDR3 is 14 residues long. CDR3 region: CASSSQTSFDTQYF. The full variable domain, completed using reference TRBV11-2 and TRBJ2-3, is EAGVAQSPRYKIIEKRQSVAFWCNPISGHATLYWYQQILGQGPKLLIQFQNNGVVDDSQLPKDRFSAERLKGVDSTLKIQPAKLEDSAVYLCASSSQTSFDTQYFGPGTRLTVL.

V and J are TRBV12-3 or TRBV12-4 and TRBJ1-4; without DNA, the TCRdb call of TRBD1 cannot be checked. The CDR3 contains 15 residues. CDR3 sequence reads: CASTQPGQAFEKLFF.

This chain joins TRBV15 and TRBJ2-1. This CDR3 spans 15 amino acids. Germline V CDR1 and CDR2: LNHNV, YYDKDF (reference sequence). CDR3 in amino acids: CATSRGTQAYNEQFF. The full variable domain, completed using reference TRBV15 and TRBJ2-1, is DAMVIQNPRYQVTQFGKPVTLSCSQTLNHNVMYWYQQKSSQAPKLLFHYYDKDFNNEADTPDNFQSRRPNTSFCFLDIRSPGLGDTAMYLCATSRGTQAYNEQFFGPGTRLTVL.

CDR3 loop: CASSLIGKQFF. The rearrangement links TRBV11-2 to TRBJ2-1. The CDR3 contains 11 residues. Germline loops: CDR1 SGHAT, CDR2 FQNNGV.

The chain uses TRBV5-1 and TRBJ2-2; the D gene TCRdb calls, TRBD1, cannot be checked with no DNA. Germline CDR1 is SGHRS and CDR2 is YFSETQ. This CDR3 comprises 16 residues. CDR3 sequence: CASSLEDQGDTGELFF.